Sequencing of this T cell receptor beta chain was carried out in a study of OX40 agonist ivuxolimab in advanced cancers. Assay: immunoSEQ multiplex PCR; the TCRdb copy retains only in-frame clones and omits some. The sample shows 13,000 to 15,000 clones, 77% of them seen only once. The germline V and J ends were trimmed by 1 base and 9 bases, with 10 bases remaining between them. The germline V gene encodes CDR1 SGHDT and CDR2 YYEEEE. The CDR3 is 12 residues long. A single count supports this clone. The source was CD4+ or CD8+ T cells sorted from blood, collected in a trial of the OX40 agonist ivuxolimab. This TCR came from an adult with an advanced solid tumor such as melanoma, head and neck, liver or kidney cancer. The rearrangement links TRBV5-6 to TRBJ2-5; D is unresolved. CDR3 bases: TGTGCCAGCAGCTTGACGTCCCGGGCCCAGTACTTC. This encodes CASSLTSRAQYF.